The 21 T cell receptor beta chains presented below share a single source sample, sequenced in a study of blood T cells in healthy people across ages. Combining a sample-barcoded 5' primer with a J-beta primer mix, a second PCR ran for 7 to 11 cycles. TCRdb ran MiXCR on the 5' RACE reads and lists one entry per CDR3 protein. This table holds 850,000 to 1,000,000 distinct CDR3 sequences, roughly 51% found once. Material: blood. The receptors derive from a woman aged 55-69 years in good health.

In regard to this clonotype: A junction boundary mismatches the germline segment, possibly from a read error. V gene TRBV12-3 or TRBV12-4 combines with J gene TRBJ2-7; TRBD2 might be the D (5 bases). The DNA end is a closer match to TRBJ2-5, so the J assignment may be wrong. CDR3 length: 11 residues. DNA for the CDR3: TGTACCAGCAGTCGCGGGGAGACCCAGTACTTC. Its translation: CTSSRGETQYF.

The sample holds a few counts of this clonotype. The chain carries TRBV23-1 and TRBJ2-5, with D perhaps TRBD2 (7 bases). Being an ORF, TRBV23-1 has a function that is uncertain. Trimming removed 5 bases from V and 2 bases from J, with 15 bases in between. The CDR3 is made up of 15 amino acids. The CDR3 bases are TGCGCCAGCAGTGGGGGGGCAAGAGGGCAAGAGACCCAGTACTTC. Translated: CASSGGARGQETQYF.

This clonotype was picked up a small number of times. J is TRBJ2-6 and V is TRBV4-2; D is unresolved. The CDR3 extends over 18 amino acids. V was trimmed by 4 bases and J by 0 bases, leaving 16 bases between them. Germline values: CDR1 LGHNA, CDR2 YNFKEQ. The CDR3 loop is CASSPRALTNSGANVLTF. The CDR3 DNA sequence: TGTGCCAGCAGCCCCCGGGCCTTAACAAACTCTGGGGCCAACGTCCTGACTTTC.

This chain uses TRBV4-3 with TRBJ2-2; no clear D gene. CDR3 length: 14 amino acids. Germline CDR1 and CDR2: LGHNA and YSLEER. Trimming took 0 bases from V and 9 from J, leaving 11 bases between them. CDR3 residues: CASSQDHGSRELFF. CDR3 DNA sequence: TGCGCCAGCAGCCAAGATCACGGTAGCAGGGAGCTGTTTTTT.

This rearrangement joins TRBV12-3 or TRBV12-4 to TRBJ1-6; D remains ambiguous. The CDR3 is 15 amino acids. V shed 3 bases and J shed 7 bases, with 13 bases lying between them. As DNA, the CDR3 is TGTGCCAGCAGTTTTTCTGAAAGGCACAATTCACCCCTCCACTTT. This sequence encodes CASSFSERHNSPLHF.

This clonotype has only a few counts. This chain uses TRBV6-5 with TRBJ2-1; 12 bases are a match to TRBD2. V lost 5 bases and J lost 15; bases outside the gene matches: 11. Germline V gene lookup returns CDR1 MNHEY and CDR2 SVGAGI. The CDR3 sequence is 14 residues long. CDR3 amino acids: CASSPWTSGAGGFF. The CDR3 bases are TGTGCCAGCAGTCCTTGGACTAGCGGGGCCGGGGGGTTCTTC.

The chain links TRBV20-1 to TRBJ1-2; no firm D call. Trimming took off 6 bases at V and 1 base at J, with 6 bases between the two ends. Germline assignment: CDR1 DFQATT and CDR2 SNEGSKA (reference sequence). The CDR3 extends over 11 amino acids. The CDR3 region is CSAELNYGYTF. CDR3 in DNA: TGCAGTGCAGAACTTAACTATGGCTACACCTTC.

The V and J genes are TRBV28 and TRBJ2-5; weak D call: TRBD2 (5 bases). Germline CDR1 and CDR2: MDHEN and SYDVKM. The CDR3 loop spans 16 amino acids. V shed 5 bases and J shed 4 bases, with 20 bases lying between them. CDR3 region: CASSNGRLFGGETQYF. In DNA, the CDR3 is TGTGCCAGCAGTAACGGTCGCCTTTTCGGAGGAGAGACCCAGTACTTC. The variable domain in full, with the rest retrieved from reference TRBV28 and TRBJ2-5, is DVKVTQSSRYLVKRTGEKVFLECVQDMDHENMFWYRQDPGLGLRLIYFSYDVKMKEKGDIPEGYSVSREKKERFSLILESASTNQTSMYLCASSNGRLFGGETQYFGPGTRLLVL.

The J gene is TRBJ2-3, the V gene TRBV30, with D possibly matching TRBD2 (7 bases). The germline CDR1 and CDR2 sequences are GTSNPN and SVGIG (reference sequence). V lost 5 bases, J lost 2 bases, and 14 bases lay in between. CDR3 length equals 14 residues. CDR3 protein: CAWSRRGHTDTQYF. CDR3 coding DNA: TGTGCCTGGTCGAGGCGGGGGCACACAGATACGCAGTATTTT. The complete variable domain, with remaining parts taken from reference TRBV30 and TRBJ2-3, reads SQTIHQWPATLVQPVGSPLSLECTVEGTSNPNLYWYRQAAGRGLQLLFYSVGIGQISSEVPQNLSASRPQDRQFILSSKKLLLSDSGFYLCAWSRRGHTDTQYFGPGTRLTVL.

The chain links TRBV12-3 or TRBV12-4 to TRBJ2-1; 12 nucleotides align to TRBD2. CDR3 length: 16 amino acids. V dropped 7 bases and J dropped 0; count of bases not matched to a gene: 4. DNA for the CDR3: TGTGCCAGCACCCTAGCGGGAGGGCCCTCCTACAATGAGCAGTTCTTC. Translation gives CASTLAGGPSYNEQFF.

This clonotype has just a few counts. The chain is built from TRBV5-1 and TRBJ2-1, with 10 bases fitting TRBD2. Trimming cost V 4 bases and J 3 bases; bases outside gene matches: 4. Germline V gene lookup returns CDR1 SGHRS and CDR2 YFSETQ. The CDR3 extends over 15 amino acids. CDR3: CASSATSGVYNEQFF. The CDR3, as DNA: TGCGCCAGCAGCGCTACTAGCGGGGTCTACAATGAGCAGTTCTTC.

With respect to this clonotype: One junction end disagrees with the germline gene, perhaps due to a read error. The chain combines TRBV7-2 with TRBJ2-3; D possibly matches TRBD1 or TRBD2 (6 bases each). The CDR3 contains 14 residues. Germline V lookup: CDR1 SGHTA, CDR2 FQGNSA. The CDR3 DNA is TGTGCCAGCACCTCGGGGGCGAACACAGATCCGCAGTATTTT. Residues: CASTSGANTDPQYF.

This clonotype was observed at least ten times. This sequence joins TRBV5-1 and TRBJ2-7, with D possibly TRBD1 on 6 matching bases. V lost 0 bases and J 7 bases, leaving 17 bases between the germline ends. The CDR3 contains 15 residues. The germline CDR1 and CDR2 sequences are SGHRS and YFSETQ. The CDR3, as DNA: TGCGCCAGCAGCTTGGGGGACACTCCTTTGGGTGAGCAGTACTTC. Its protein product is CASSLGDTPLGEQYF.

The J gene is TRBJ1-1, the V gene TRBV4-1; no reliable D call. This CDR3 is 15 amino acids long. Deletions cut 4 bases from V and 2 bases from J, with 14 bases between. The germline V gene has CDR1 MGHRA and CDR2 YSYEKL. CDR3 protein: CASSRRSESNTEAFF. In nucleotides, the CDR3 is TGCGCCAGCAGCCGGAGGAGCGAATCAAACACTGAAGCTTTCTTT.

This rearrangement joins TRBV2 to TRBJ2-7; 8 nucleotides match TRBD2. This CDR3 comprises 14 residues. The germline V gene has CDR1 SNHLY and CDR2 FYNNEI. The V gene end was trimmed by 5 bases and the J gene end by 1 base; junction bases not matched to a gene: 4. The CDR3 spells CASSNSGKSYEQYF. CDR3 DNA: TGTGCCAGCAGTAATAGCGGGAAATCCTACGAGCAGTACTTC.

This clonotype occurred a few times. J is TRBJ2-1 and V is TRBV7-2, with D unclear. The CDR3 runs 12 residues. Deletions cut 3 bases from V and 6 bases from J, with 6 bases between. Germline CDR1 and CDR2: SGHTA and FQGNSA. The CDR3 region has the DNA TGTGCCAGCAGCTTTTATGGCAATGAGCAGTTCTTC. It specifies CASSFYGNEQFF.

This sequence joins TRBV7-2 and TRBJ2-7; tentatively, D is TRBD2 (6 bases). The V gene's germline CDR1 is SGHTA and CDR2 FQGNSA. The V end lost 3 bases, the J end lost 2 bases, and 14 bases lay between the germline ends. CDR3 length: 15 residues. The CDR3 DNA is TGTGCCAGCAGCTTGAGAATTGGGGGGACCTACGAGCAGTACTTC. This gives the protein CASSLRIGGTYEQYF.

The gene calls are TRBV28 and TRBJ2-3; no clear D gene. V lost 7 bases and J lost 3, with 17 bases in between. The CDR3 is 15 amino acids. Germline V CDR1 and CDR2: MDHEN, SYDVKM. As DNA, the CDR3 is TGTGCCAGCACCCACGGAACGGGCAGAACAGATACGCAGTATTTT. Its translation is CASTHGTGRTDTQYF. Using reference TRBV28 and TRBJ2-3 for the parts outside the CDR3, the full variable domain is DVKVTQSSRYLVKRTGEKVFLECVQDMDHENMFWYRQDPGLGLRLIYFSYDVKMKEKGDIPEGYSVSREKKERFSLILESASTNQTSMYLCASTHGTGRTDTQYFGPGTRLTVL.

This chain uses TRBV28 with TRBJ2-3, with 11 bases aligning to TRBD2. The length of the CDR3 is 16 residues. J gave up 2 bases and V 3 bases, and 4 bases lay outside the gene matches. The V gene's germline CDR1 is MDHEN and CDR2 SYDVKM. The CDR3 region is CASSFLAGGITDTQYF. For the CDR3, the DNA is TGTGCCAGCAGTTTTCTAGCGGGAGGTATCACAGATACGCAGTATTTT.

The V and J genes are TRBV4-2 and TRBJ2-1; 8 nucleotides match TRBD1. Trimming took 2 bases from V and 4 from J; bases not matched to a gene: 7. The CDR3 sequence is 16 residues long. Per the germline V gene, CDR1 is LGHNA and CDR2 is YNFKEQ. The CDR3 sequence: CASSQRGTGQYNEQFF. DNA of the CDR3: TGTGCCAGCAGCCAACGCGGGACAGGCCAATACAATGAGCAGTTCTTC.

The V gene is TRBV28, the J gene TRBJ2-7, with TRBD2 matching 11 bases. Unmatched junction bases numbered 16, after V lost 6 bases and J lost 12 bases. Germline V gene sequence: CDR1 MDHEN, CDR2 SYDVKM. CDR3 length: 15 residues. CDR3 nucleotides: TGTGCCAGCAGGGACGGGACTAGCGGTATCGATCCAGGGTACTTC. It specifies CASRDGTSGIDPGYF. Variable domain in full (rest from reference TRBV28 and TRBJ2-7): DVKVTQSSRYLVKRTGEKVFLECVQDMDHENMFWYRQDPGLGLRLIYFSYDVKMKEKGDIPEGYSVSREKKERFSLILESASTNQTSMYLCASRDGTSGIDPGYFGPGTRLTVT.